The 22 T cell receptor beta chains below were found in one sample sequenced in a study of multiple sclerosis patients with progressive multifocal leukoencephalopathy. Described time point: approximately 12 months of natalizumab therapy. Repertoires were generated with immunoSEQ multiplex PCR, while TCRdb's copy carries only in-frame clones and drops some. The sample includes 25,000 or so clones, around 90% of them seen just once. The sample here was PBMCs, taken from a patient treated with natalizumab. The source of these receptors is a man in his thirties or forties with multiple sclerosis.

The chain is built from TRBV30 and TRBJ2-1; 10 bases align to TRBD2. This CDR3 region has 14 residues. Trimming at V came to 1 base and at J to 7 bases, leaving 4 bases not matched to a gene. Germline-derived CDR1 and CDR2 are GTSNPN and SVGIG (reference sequence). The CDR3 region is CAWSEGLAKNEQFF. In DNA, the CDR3 is TGTGCCTGGAGTGAGGGACTAGCGAAGAATGAGCAGTTCTTC. The full variable domain, in which reference TRBV30 and TRBJ2-1 provide the parts outside the CDR3, is SQTIHQWPATLVQPVGSPLSLECTVEGTSNPNLYWYRQAAGRGLQLLFYSVGIGQISSEVPQNLSASRPQDRQFILSSKKLLLSDSGFYLCAWSEGLAKNEQFFGPGTRLTVL.

The J gene is TRBJ1-1, the V gene TRBV15; D gene uncertain. Germline V gives CDR1 LNHNV, CDR2 YYDKDF (reference sequence). CDR3 size: 15 residues. V lost 6 bases and J lost 1, with 15 bases in between. CDR3 residues: CATREGHPPNTEAFF. As DNA, the CDR3 is TGTGCCACCAGGGAGGGCCACCCCCCGAACACTGAAGCTTTCTTT. Supplemented by reference TRBV15 and TRBJ1-1, the full variable domain reads DAMVIQNPRYQVTQFGKPVTLSCSQTLNHNVMYWYQQKSSQAPKLLFHYYDKDFNNEADTPDNFQSRRPNTSFCFLDIRSPGLGDTAMYLCATREGHPPNTEAFFGQGTRLTVV.

The chain employs TRBV27 and TRBJ2-3; 9 bases match TRBD2. Germline V gene data show CDR1 as MNHEY and CDR2 as SMNVEV (reference sequence). Trimming removed 5 bases from V and 2 bases from J; junction bases left unmatched: 23. CDR3 length: 21 amino acids. The CDR3 spells CASSPMVGAPGLAGITDTQYF. Here the CDR3 DNA reads TGTGCCAGCAGTCCCATGGTCGGGGCCCCTGGCCTAGCGGGGATCACAGATACGCAGTATTTT.

The CDR3 loop is CASSSYKDRAGGYTF. DNA for the CDR3: TGTGCCAGCAGCTCGTATAAGGACAGGGCAGGAGGCTACACCTTC. This chain uses TRBV5-5 with TRBJ1-2; 8 bases fit TRBD1. Germline V gene sequence: CDR1 SGHKS, CDR2 YYEKEE (reference sequence). J gave up 8 bases and V 3 bases, and 12 bases lay outside the gene matches. The CDR3 runs to 15 residues.

This chain joins TRBV2 and TRBJ2-7; 10 bases align to TRBD2. Looked up from germline, CDR1 is SNHLY and CDR2 is FYNNEI. The CDR3 length is 18 residues. The V and J ends lost 3 bases and 0 bases, in that order; junction bases with no gene match: 11. The CDR3: CASSDSGLAGAFSYEQYV. CDR3 nucleotide sequence: TGTGCCAGCAGTGATTCCGGTCTAGCGGGAGCCTTCTCCTACGAGCAGTACGTC.

Written as DNA, the CDR3 is TGCGCCAGCAGCTTGGGACAGGGGGCTGGAGAAGGCTACACCTTC. Amino acids: CASSLGQGAGEGYTF. This chain connects TRBV5-1 to TRBJ1-2; 10 nucleotides agree with TRBD1. Germline CDR1 and CDR2: SGHRS and YFSETQ. The V segment lost 0 bases and the J segment 8 bases; nucleotides outside the gene matches: 7. This CDR3 has 15 residues.

This chain links TRBV4-3 with TRBJ1-2; no reliable D call. Germline assignment: CDR1 LGHNA and CDR2 YSLEER. Deletions cut 1 base from V and 1 base from J, with 10 bases between. This CDR3 spans 15 amino acids. The DNA for the CDR3 is TGCGCCAGCAGCCAAGTCCACCCCATTAACTATGGCTACACCTTC. Translation gives CASSQVHPINYGYTF.

The chain employs TRBV11-2 and TRBJ1-1; 11 bases are a match to TRBD1. There are 16 residues in the CDR3. J gave up 5 bases and V 2 bases, and 7 bases lay outside the gene matches. The germline CDR1 and CDR2 sequences are SGHAT and FQNNGV. CDR3 nucleotides: TGTGCCAGCAGCTTAACGGGGACAGGGGGGGGGACTGAAGCTTTCTTT. Protein sequence: CASSLTGTGGGTEAFF.

The genes are TRBV11-1 and TRBJ2-2; TRBD1 is a possible D gene (5 bases). The CDR3 is 12 residues long. With 5 bases removed from V and 6 bases from J, the gap between germline ends came to 7 bases. In germline, CDR1 is SGHAT, CDR2 FQDESV (reference sequence). This chain's CDR3 is CASSQGAGELFF. Here the CDR3 DNA reads TGTGCCAGCAGCCAAGGGGCCGGGGAGCTGTTTTTT.

The CDR3 loop reads CASSPQGLAGSSHTDTQYF. CDR3 DNA: TGTGCCAGCTCACCACAGGGACTAGCGGGAAGCTCACACACAGATACGCAGTATTTT. V is TRBV18 and J is TRBJ2-3; 13 bases map to TRBD2. CDR3 length: 19 residues. Germline V lookup: CDR1 KGHSH, CDR2 LQKENI. Unmatched junction bases numbered 9, after V lost 1 base and J lost 2 bases.

The CDR3 DNA sequence: TGTGCCAGCAGCGTTAGTGCGGGTGGCAATCAGCCCCAGCATTTT. It translates to CASSVSAGGNQPQHF. The chain carries TRBV9 and TRBJ1-5, with D unresolved. The germline gives CDR1 SGDLS, CDR2 YYNGEE. The CDR3 runs 15 residues. The V and J ends lost 2 bases and 2 bases respectively, with 11 bases between them.

The chain is built from TRBV19 and TRBJ2-1, with 10 positions matching TRBD2. The CDR3 sequence is 17 residues long. Germline V lookup: CDR1 LNHDA, CDR2 SQIVND (reference sequence). The V gene end was trimmed by 2 bases and the J gene end by 7 bases; junction bases not matched to a gene: 11. The CDR3 here is CASSILSLAGVLNEQFF. In DNA, the CDR3 is TGTGCCAGTAGTATACTATCCCTAGCGGGAGTTCTGAATGAGCAGTTCTTC.

Only a few counts were recorded for this clone. The J gene is TRBJ1-5, the V gene TRBV16, with unresolved D. V was cut by 4 bases and J by 0 bases, with 4 bases left in between. The length of the CDR3 is 13 residues. Germline assignment: CDR1 KGHSY and CDR2 FQNENV. The CDR3 sequence: CASSLYSNQPQHF. As DNA, the CDR3 is TGTGCCAGCAGCCTGTATAGCAATCAGCCCCAGCATTTT. The full variable domain, rest sourced from reference TRBV16 and TRBJ1-5, is GEEVAQTPKHLVRGEGQKAKLYCAPIKGHSYVFWYQQVLKNEFKFLISFQNENVFDETGMPKERFSAKCLPNSPCSLEIQATKLEDSAVYFCASSLYSNQPQHFGDGTRLSIL.

This rearrangement joins TRBV27 to TRBJ1-4; weak D call: TRBD1 (5 bases). The CDR3 has 15 amino acids. V gave up 2 bases and J gave up 1 base, with 8 bases separating them. Germline CDR1 is MNHEY and CDR2 is SMNVEV (reference sequence). The CDR3 here is CASSLVRGTNEKLFF. DNA for the CDR3: TGTGCCAGCAGTTTAGTGAGGGGAACTAATGAAAAACTGTTTTTT.

This chain joins TRBV4-1 and TRBJ2-7; 8 bases are a match to TRBD1. With 4 bases clipped from V and 5 bases from J, the junction kept 7 bases outside the gene matches. The CDR3 has 14 residues. In germline, CDR1 is MGHRA, CDR2 YSYEKL. The CDR3 DNA is TGCGCCAGCAGCCTTTGGACAGGGAACGACGAGCAGTACTTC. Its translation: CASSLWTGNDEQYF.

The rearrangement joins TRBV25-1 to TRBJ2-7; 9 bases are a match to TRBD1. Per the germline V gene, CDR1 is MGHDK and CDR2 is SYGVNS. CDR3 length equals 16 residues. The junction had 9 bases not matched to a gene; V was cut back by 1 base and J by 5 bases. The CDR3, as DNA: TGTGCCAGCAGTGAATTTGGGACAGGGAACCCGAACGAGCAGTACTTC. Amino acids: CASSEFGTGNPNEQYF.

This chain connects TRBV11-3 to TRBJ2-4; possibly TRBD1 or TRBD2 for D (5 bases each). This CDR3 contains 15 residues. Germline values: CDR1 SGHNT, CDR2 YENEEA. The V gene lost 0 bases and the J gene lost 8 bases, with 14 bases spanning the gap. CDR3 nucleotide sequence: TGTGCCAGCAGCTTAGAGAGGGGCGGAGAGGACATTCAGTACTTC. Translation gives CASSLERGGEDIQYF.

The V call is TRBV15, the J call TRBJ1-5; D possibly corresponds to TRBD1 (6 bases). The length of the CDR3 is 18 residues. Germline lookup yields CDR1 LNHNV and CDR2 YYDKDF (reference sequence). V was shortened by 3 bases and J by 2 bases, with 20 bases between the two germline ends. CDR3 amino acids: CATSRGGTGKSGNQPQHF. The DNA for the CDR3 is TGTGCCACCAGCAGGGGGGGTACAGGGAAAAGTGGCAATCAGCCCCAGCATTTT.

The J gene is TRBJ2-2, the V gene TRBV4-2, with D unresolved. V was pared by 4 bases and J by 0 bases, with 6 bases between. Germline lookup yields CDR1 LGHNA and CDR2 YNFKEQ. The CDR3 spans 14 residues. The CDR3: CASSPQSNTGELFF. Written as DNA, the CDR3 is TGTGCCAGCAGCCCCCAATCGAACACCGGGGAGCTGTTTTTT.

The chain uses TRBV6-5 and TRBJ2-7, with TRBD2 as a possible D gene (6 bases). The V gene lost 6 bases and the J gene lost 2 bases, with 11 bases spanning the gap. CDR1 and CDR2 (germline): MNHEY, SVGAGI. The CDR3 spans 13 residues. Here the CDR3 reads CASRPSAAYEQYF. In DNA form, the CDR3 reads TGTGCCAGCAGACCTAGCGCGGCCTACGAGCAGTACTTC.

V usage is TRBV19 and J usage is TRBJ2-1; 12 bases fit TRBD2. The CDR3 consists of 16 residues. The germline gives CDR1 LNHDA, CDR2 SQIVND (reference sequence). The V segment lost 6 bases and the J segment 9 bases; nucleotides outside the gene matches: 12. This CDR3 reads CASSTRLAGGQTEQFF. The DNA for the CDR3 is TGTGCCAGTAGCACCCGGCTAGCGGGAGGGCAGACTGAGCAGTTCTTC.

V and J are TRBV5-1 and TRBJ1-3; D is unresolved. V gave up 2 bases and J gave up 2 bases, with 14 bases separating them. This CDR3 comprises 16 residues. Germline values: CDR1 SGHRS, CDR2 YFSETQ. The CDR3 region is CASSLDTVGAGNTIYF. In DNA, the CDR3 is TGCGCCAGCAGCTTAGACACTGTTGGAGCTGGAAACACCATATATTTT.